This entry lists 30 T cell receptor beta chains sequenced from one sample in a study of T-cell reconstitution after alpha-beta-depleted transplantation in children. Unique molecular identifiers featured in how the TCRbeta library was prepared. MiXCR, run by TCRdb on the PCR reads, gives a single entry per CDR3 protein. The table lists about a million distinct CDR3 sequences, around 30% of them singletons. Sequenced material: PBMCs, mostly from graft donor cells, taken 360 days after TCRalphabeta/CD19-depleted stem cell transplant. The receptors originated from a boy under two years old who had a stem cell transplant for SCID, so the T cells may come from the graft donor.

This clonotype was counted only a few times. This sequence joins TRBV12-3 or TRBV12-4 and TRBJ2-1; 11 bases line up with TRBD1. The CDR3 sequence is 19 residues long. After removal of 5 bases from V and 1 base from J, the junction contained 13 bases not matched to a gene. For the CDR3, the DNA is TGTGCCAGCAGTCCCCGCGGACAGGGGGCCTTCCTTTCCTACAATGAGCAGTTCTTC. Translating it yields CASSPRGQGAFLSYNEQFF.

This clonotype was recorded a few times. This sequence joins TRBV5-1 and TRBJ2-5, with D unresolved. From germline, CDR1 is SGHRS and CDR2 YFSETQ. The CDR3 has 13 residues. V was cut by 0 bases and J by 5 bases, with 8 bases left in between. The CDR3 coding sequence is TGCGCCAGCAGCTTGGGTATTTCGGAGACCCAGTACTTC. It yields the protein CASSLGISETQYF.

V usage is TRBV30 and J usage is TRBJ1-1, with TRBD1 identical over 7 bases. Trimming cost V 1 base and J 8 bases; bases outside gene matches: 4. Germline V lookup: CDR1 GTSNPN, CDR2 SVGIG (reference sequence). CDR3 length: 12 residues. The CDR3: CAWSGQGWEAFF. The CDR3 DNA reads TGTGCCTGGAGTGGACAGGGCTGGGAAGCTTTCTTT.

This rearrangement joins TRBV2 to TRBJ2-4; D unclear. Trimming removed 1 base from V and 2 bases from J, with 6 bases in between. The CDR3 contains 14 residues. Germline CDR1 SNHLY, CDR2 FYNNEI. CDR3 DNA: TGTGCCAGCAGTGAAGAAGGCCCCAAAAACATTCAGTACTTC. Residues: CASSEEGPKNIQYF.

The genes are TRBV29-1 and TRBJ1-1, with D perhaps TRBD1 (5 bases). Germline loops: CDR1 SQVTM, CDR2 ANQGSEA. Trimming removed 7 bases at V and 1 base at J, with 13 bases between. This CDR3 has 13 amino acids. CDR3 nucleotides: TGCAGCGCGAGGGGCAGCCAGAACACTGAAGCTTTCTTT. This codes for CSARGSQNTEAFF.

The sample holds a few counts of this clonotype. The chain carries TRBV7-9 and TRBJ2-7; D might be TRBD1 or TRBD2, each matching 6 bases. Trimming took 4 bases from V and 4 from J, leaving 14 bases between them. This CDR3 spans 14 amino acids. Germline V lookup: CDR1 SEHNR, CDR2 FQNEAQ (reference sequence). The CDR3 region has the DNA TGTGCCAGCAGCTCCCGGGGGCCTCGTTACGAGCAGTACTTC. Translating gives CASSSRGPRYEQYF. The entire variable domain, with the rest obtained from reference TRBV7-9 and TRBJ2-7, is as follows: DTGVSQNPRHKITKRGQNVTFRCDPISEHNRLYWYRQTLGQGPEFLTYFQNEAQLEKSRLLSDRFSAERPKGSFSTLEIQRTEQGDSAMYLCASSSRGPRYEQYFGPGTRLTVT.

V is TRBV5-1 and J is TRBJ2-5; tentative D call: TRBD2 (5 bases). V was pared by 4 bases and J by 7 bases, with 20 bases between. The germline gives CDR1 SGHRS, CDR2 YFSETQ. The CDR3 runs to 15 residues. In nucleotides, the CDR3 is TGCGCCAGCAGCACCACCACCGGGCCCCGGGGGACCCAGTACTTC. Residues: CASSTTTGPRGTQYF.

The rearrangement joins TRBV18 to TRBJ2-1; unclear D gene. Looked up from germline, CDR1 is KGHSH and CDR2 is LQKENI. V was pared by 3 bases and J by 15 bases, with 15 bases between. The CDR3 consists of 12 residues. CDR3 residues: CASSPTPWVPFF. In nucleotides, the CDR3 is TGTGCCAGCTCACCGACCCCATGGGTACCGTTCTTC.

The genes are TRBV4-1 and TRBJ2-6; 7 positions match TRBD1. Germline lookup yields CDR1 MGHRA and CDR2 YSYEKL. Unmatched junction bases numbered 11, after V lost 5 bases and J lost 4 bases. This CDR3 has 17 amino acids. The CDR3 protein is CASSLGQGVVGANVLTF. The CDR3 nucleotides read TGCGCCAGCAGCTTGGGGCAGGGGGTGGTGGGGGCCAACGTCCTGACTTTC.

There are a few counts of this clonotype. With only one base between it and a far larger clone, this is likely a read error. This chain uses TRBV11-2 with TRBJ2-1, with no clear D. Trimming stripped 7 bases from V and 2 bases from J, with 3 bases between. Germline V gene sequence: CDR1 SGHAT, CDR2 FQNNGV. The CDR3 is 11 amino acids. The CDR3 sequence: CASTPYNEQFF. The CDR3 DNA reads TGTGCCAGCACCCCCTACAATGAGCAGTTCTTC.

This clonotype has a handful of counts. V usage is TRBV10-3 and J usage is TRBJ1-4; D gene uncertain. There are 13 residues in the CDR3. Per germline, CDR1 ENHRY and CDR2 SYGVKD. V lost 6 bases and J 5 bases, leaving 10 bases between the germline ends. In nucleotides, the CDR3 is TGTGCCATCAGGTCAATCCCAAATGAAAAACTGTTTTTT. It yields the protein CAIRSIPNEKLFF.

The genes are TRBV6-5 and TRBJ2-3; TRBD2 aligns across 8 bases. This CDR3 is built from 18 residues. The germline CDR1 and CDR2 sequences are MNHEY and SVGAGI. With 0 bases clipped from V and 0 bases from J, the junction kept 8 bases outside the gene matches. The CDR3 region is CASSYSRGVGPSTDTQYF. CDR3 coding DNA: TGTGCCAGCAGTTACTCGCGGGGGGTGGGCCCAAGCACAGATACGCAGTATTTT.

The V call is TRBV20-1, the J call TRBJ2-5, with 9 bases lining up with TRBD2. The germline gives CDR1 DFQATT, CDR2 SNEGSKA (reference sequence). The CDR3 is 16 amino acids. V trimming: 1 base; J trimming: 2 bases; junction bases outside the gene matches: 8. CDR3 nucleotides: TGCAGTGCTAGAGGGTGGCGGGGGGGCTTACAAGAGACCCAGTACTTC. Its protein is CSARGWRGGLQETQYF.

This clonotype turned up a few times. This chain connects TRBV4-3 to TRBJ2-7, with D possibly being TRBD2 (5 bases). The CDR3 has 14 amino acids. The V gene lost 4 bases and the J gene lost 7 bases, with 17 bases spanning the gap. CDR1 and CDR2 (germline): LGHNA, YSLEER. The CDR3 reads CASSPTVGVGEQYF. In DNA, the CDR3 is TGCGCCAGCAGCCCAACGGTCGGGGTAGGGGAGCAGTACTTC.

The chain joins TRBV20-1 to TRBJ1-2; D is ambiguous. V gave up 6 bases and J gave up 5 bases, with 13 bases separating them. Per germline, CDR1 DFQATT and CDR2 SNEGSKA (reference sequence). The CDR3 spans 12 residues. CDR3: CSAVRVGYGYTF. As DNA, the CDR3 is TGCAGTGCCGTCCGGGTCGGGTATGGCTACACCTTC.

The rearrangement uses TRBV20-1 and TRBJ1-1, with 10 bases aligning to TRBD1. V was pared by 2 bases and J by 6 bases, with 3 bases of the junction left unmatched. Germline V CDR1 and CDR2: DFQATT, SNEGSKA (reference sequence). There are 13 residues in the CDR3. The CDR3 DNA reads TGCAGTGCTAGAAGGGACAGGGGCTCTGAAGCTTTCTTT. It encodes CSARRDRGSEAFF.

The CDR3 coding sequence is TGTGCCAGCAGCTTAATGGAGGGACGGATCCCCGGGGAGCTGTTTTTT. It specifies CASSLMEGRIPGELFF. The chain links TRBV7-3 to TRBJ2-2; the D gene is possibly TRBD2 (6 bases). The V and J ends lost 1 base and 6 bases respectively, with 15 bases between them. Germline V lookup: CDR1 SGHTA, CDR2 FQGTGA. The CDR3 covers 16 residues.

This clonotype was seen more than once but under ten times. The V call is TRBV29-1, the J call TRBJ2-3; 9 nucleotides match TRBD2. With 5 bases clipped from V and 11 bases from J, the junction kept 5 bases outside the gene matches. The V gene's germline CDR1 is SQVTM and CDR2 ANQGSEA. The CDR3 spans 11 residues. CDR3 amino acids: CSVSIAGVQYF. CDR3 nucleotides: TGCAGCGTTTCTATAGCGGGGGTGCAGTATTTT.

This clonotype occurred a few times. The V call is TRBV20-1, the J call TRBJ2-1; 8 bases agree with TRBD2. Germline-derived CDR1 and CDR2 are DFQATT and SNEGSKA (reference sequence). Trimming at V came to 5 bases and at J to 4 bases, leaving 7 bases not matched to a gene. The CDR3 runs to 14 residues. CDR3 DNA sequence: TGCAGTGCTCAAAGGACTAGCCCTTACAATGAGCAGTTCTTC. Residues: CSAQRTSPYNEQFF.

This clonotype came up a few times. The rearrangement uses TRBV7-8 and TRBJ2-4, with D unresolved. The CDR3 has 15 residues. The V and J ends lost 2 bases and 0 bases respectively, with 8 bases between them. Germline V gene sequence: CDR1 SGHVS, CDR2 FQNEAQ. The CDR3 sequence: CASSLTRLAKNIQYF. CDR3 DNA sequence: TGTGCCAGCAGCTTAACCAGGCTAGCCAAAAACATTCAGTACTTC.

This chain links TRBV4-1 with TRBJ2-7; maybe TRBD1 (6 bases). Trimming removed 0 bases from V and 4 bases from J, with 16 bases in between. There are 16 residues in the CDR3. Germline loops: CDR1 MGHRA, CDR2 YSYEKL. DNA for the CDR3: TGCGCCAGCAGCCAAGAGAGCTCGACAGGCAGTTACGAGCAGTACTTC. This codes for CASSQESSTGSYEQYF.

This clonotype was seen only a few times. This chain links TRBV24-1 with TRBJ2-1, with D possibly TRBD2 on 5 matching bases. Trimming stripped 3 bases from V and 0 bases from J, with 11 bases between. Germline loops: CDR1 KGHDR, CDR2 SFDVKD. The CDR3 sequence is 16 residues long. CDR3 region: CATSDAVGSSYNEQFF. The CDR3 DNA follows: TGTGCCACCAGTGATGCGGTGGGGAGCTCCTACAATGAGCAGTTCTTC.

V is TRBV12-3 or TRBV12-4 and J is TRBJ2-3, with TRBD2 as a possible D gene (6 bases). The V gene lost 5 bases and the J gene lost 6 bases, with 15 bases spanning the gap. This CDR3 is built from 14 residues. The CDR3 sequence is CASSPPTSGDTQYF. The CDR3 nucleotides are TGTGCCAGCAGTCCACCGACTAGTGGGGATACGCAGTATTTT.

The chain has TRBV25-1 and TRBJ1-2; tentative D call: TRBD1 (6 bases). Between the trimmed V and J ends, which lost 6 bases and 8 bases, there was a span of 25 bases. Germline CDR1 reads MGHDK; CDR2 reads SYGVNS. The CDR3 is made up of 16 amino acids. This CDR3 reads CASRPTGSREKGGYTF. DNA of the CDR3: TGTGCCAGCAGGCCGACAGGTTCCAGGGAGAAAGGGGGCTACACCTTC.

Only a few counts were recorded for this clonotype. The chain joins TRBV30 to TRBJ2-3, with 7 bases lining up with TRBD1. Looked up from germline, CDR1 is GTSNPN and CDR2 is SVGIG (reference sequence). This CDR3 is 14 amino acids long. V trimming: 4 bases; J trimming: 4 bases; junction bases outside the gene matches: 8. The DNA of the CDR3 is TGTGCCTGGAAAATAGGGGGCCGCGCAGATACGCAGTATTTT. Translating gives CAWKIGGRADTQYF.

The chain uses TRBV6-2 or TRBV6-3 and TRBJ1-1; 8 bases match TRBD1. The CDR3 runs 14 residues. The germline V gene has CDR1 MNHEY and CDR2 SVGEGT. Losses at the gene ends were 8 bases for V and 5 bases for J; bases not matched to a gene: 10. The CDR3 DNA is TGTGCCAGCCAATCAGGGGGCGCGGGGACTGAAGCTTTCTTT. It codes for CASQSGGAGTEAFF.

The CDR3 sequence is CASSLGQGKRATEAFF. The DNA for the CDR3 is TGTGCCAGCAGCCTAGGACAGGGGAAGAGGGCCACTGAAGCTTTCTTT. The J gene is TRBJ1-1, the V gene TRBV7-3; TRBD1 agrees at 9 bases. J was trimmed by 4 bases and V by 5 bases; bases with no gene match: 11. The V gene's germline CDR1 is SGHTA and CDR2 FQGTGA. This CDR3 has 16 residues. Based on the CDR3 plus reference TRBV7-3 and TRBJ1-1, the full variable domain is GAGVSQTPSNKVTEKGKYVELRCDPISGHTALYWYRQSLGQGPEFLIYFQGTGAADDSGLPNDRFFAVRPEGSVSTLKIQRTERGDSAVYLCASSLGQGKRATEAFFGQGTRLTVV.

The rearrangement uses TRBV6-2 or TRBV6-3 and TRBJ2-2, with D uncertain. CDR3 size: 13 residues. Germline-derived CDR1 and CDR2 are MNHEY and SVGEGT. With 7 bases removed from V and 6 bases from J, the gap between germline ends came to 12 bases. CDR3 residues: CASNYSPPGELFF. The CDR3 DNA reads TGTGCCAGCAACTACAGCCCTCCCGGGGAGCTGTTTTTT.

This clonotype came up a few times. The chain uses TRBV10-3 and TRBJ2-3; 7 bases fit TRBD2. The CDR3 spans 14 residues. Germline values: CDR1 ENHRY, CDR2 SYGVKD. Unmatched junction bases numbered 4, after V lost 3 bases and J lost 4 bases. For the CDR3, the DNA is TGTGCCATCAGTGAAAATAGCGGGCCAGATACGCAGTATTTT. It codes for CAISENSGPDTQYF.

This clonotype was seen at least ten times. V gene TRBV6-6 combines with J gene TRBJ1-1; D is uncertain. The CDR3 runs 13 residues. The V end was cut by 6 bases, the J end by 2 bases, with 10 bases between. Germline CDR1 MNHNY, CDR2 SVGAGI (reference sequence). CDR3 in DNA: TGTGCCAGCAGCCCGGGAAAAAACACTGAAGCTTTCTTT. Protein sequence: CASSPGKNTEAFF.